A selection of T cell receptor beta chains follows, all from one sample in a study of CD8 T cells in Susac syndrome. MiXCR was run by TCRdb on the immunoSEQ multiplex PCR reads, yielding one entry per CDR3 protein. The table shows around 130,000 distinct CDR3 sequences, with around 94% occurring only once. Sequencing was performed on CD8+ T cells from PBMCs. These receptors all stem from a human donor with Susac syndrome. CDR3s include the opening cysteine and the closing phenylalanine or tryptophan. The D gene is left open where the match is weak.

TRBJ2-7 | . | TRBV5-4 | CASSPAGADEQYF
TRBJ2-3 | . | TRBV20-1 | CSASLARGRDTQYF
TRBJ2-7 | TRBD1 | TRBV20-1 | CSARTGERYEQYF
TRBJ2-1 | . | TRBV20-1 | CSANREVEQFF
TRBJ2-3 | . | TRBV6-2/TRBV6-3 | CASRTTDGSDTQYF
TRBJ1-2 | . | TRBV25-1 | CASGGYYGYTF
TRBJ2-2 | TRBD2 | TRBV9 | CASSVAGGHTGELFF
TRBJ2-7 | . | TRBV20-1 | CSASDERGTYEQYF
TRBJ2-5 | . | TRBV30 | CAWSAGDRETQYF
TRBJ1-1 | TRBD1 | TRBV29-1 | CSVSGTGARMITEAFF
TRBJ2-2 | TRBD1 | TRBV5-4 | CASSQPGTGETGELFF
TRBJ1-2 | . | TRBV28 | CASRPETHYGYTF
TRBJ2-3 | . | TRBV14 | CASSHPDTQYF
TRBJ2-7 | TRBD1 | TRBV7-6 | CASSPRDRTSYEQYF
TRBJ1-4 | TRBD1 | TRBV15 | CATSGTGDVATNEKLFF
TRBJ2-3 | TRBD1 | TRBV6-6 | CASSLTGGTDTQYF
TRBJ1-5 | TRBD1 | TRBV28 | CASRLGQVNQPQHF
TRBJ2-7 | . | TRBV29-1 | CSVETPLGRRDEQYF
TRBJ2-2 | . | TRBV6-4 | CASTSGIGSGGELFF
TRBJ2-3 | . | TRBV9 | CASSVEDTTDTQYF
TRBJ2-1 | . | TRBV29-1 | CSVEVRGTDRFF
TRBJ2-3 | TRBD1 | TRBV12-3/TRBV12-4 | CASSSRDSSTDTQYF
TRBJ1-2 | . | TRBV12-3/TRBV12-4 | CASSFPGGSGYTF
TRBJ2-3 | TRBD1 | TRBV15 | CATSRAIPGTGQRTDTQYF
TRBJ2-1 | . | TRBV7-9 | CASFKGGIYNEQFF
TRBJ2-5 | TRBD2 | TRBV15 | CATSEGLAQETQYF
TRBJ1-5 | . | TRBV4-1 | CASSQEGSGQPQHF
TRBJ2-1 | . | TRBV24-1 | CATSGGTGAEQFF
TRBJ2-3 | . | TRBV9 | CASSVAVSEGTQYF
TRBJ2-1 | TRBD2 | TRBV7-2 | CASSFLESGGYNEQFF
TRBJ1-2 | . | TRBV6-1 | CASSVRQAQQVYGYTF
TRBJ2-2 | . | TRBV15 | CATSALTGELFF
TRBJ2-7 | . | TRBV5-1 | CASSLAPGEQYF
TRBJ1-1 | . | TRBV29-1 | CSVGPPGIDTEAFF
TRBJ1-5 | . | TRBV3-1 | CASSRRGGRVSNQPQHF
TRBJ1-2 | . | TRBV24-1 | CATTTAVGSGNYGYTF
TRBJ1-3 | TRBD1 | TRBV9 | CASSVGRGLMNTIYF
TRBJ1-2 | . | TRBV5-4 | CASSRPARSEGYTF
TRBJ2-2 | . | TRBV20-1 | CSAGQSNTGELFF
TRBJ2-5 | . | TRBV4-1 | CASRKAAFQETQYF
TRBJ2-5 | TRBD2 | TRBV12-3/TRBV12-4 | CASSLETGTSETQYF
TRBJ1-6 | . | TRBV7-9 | CASSSGTLRAPLHF
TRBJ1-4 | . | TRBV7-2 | CASSEGTRLGPNEKLFF
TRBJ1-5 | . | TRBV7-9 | CASSRTGGRNQPQHF
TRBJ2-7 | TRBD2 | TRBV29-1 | CSVPGGSPYEQYF
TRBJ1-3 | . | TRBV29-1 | CSVCNRSGNTIYF
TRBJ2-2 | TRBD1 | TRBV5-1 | CASSMDRGYPNTGELFF
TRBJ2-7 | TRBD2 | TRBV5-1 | CASSFRREGYEQYF
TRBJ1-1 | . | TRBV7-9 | CASTFGRAGETEAFF
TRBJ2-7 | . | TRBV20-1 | CSARDIRGPVWREQYF
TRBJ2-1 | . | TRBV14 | CASSPLPSRYNEQFF
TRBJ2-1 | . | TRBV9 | CASSVDNTNNEQFF
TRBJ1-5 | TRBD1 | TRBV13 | CASSHGTGNQPQHF
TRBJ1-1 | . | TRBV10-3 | CAISESGGLTEAFF
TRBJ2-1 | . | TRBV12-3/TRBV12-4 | CASSPTGDVLFF
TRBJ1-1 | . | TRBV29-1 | CSVEQSVGEAFF
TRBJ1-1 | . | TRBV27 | CASRIGANTEAFF
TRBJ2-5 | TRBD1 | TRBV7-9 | CASSLVGDREGETQYF
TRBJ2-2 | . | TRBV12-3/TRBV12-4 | CASSPTGFSATGELFF
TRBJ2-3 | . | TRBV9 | CASSGGSGDTQYF